What follows describes a single T cell receptor beta chain. TCRdb's copy holds only in-frame clones and misses some; the assay was immunoSEQ multiplex PCR. The data show tens of thousands of clones, roughly 90% seen once. Trimming removed 5 bases from V and 1 base from J, with 10 bases in between. The CDR3 is 14 amino acids. CDR1 SGHTA and CDR2 FQGTGA come from the germline V gene. These data originate in a study of OX40 agonist ivuxolimab in advanced cancers. The source of this sequence is an adult with an advanced solid tumor such as melanoma, head and neck, liver or kidney cancer. The chain joins TRBV7-3 to TRBJ2-3; D is unclear. The sample was CD4+ or CD8+ T cells sorted from blood, taken in a trial of the OX40 agonist ivuxolimab. CDR3 sequence reads: CASSPRAGTDTQYF. Written as DNA, the CDR3 is TGTGCCAGCAGCCCCCGGGCCGGCACAGATACGCAGTATTTT.